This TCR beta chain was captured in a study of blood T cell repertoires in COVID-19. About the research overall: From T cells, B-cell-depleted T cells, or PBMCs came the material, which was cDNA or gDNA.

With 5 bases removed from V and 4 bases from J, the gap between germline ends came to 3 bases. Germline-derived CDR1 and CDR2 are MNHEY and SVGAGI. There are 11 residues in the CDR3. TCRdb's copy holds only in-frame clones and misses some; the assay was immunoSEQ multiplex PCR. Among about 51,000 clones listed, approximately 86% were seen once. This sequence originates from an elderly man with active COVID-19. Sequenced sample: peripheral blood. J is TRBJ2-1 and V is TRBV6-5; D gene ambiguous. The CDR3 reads CASSQYNEQFF. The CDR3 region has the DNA TGTGCCAGCAGTCAATACAATGAGCAGTTCTTC.